The rows below give T cell receptor beta chains drawn from one sample of a study of stem cell transplantation in POMP-related autoinflammatory disease. Using immunoSEQ multiplex PCR, the repertoire was profiled, and TCRdb retains in-frame clones only, with some absent. The sample lists some 70,000 clones, roughly 93% occurring once. The material sequenced was CD4+ T cells from PBMCs, taken after stem cell transplantation. These receptors were collected from a human patient with POMP-related autoinflammation and immune dysregulation (PRAID). Some of these T cells may belong to the graft donor. Each CDR3 is given with its conserved first and last residue. Clone sizes are given selectively: once, few, many, or a class where the clone is expanded.

NA,TRBV14,CASSLIPRKGYQETQYF
NA,TRBV7-7,CASSPVVAGGSNEQFF
NA,TRBV18,CASSAYRDRERNQPQHF
once,TRBV12-5,CASGLDSGTGINQPQHF
NA,TRBV9,CASSVDAGTLSYNEQFF
once,TRBV5-1,CASTRGGDAQETQYF
NA,TRBV7-9,CASSISGSLETQYF
NA,TRBV5-1,CASSLGGGPETQYF
NA,TRBV24-1,CATSDSRDRGQETQYF
NA,TRBV4-2,CASSTPGTGNEQFF
NA,TRBV2,CARGPGRGRNAINYEQYF
NA,TRBV28,CASTGFQGQGNTEAFF
NA,TRBV7-9,CASSLGQGSDTQYF
NA,TRBV4-2,CASSQDRLSSGANVLTF
NA,TRBV5-1,CASSIGTGGGNEQFF
once,TRBV11-2,CASSLSPWGAEQFF
NA,TRBV28,CATEQPTASGANVLTF
NA,TRBV2,CASSPQGTEAFF
NA,TRBV7-9,CASSSVPYEQYF
NA,TRBV6-1,CASSDPGRRHGYTF
NA,TRBV25-1,CASSDTSPKPVGFNGYTF
NA,TRBV2,CASSLGALRTDTQYF
NA,TRBV19,CASSARTGVTEAFF
few,TRBV7-9,CASSDRGKASPLHF
NA,TRBV7-3,CASSPRGRLAGQETQYF
NA,TRBV15,CATSREGNNNSPLHF
NA,TRBV27,CASRGATLAGEYTDTQYF
NA,TRBV27,CASSLGRGYGYTF
NA,TRBV10-3,CAISLGPDRGSRETQYF
few,TRBV7-8,CASSRIAGGRYEQYF
NA,TRBV6-5,CASSYSARGYNSPLHF
NA,TRBV6-5,CATRRGATYEQYF
NA,TRBV20-1,CSARARGTQYF